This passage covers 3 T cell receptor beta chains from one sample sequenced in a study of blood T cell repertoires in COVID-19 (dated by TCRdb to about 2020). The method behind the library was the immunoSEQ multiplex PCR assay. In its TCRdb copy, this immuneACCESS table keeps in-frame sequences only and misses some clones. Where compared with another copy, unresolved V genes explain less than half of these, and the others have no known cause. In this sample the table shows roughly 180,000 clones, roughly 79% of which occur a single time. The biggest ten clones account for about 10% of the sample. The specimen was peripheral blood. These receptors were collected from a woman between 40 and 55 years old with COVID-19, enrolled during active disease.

For the CDR3, the DNA is TGTGCCAGCAGTTACGGGGCCGGGACAGGGGGCACTGAAGCTTTCTTT. It encodes CASSYGAGTGGTEAFF. The chain joins TRBV6-5 to TRBJ1-1; 11 bases map to TRBD1. Trimming removed 2 bases from V and 4 bases from J; junction bases left unmatched: 6. Germline CDR1 is MNHEY and CDR2 is SVGAGI. The CDR3 has 16 residues.

The CDR3 is CASRPPGLANNEQFF. CDR3 nucleotides: TGTGCCAGCAGACCCCCGGGACTAGCGAACAATGAGCAGTTCTTC. The chain has TRBV9 and TRBJ2-1; 10 positions match TRBD2. Germline values: CDR1 SGDLS, CDR2 YYNGEE. This CDR3 contains 15 residues. Losses at the gene ends were 5 bases for V and 5 bases for J; bases not matched to a gene: 7. The full variable domain, its missing parts supplied by reference TRBV9 and TRBJ2-1, is DSGVTQTPKHLITATGQRVTLRCSPRSGDLSVYWYQQSLDQGLQFLIQYYNGEERAKGNILERFSAQQFPDLHSELNLSSLELGDSALYFCASRPPGLANNEQFFGPGTRLTVL.

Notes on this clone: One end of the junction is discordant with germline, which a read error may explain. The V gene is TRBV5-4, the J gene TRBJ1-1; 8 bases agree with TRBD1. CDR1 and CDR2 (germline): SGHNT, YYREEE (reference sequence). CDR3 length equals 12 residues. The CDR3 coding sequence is TGTGCCAGCAGCCCGGGAGCGACAGGGGCGCTCTTT. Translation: CASSPGATGALF.